This T cell receptor beta chain was sequenced in a study of CD8 T cells in Susac syndrome (dated by TCRdb to between 2018 and 2020). At the level of the whole study: Repertoire sequencing was used to test whether CD8+ T cell activation and differentiation in Susac syndrome was antigen driven. The clonality of the CD8+ T cell repertoire was compared across more than 9 healthy donors, around 14 Susac syndrome patients and 15 multiple sclerosis patients. Study-wide findings and limitations: The TCR sequencing and HLA analysis was acknowledged to have included a relatively small number of individuals.

Peripheral blood CD8+ and CD4+ T cells from healthy donors, Susac syndrome patients and multiple sclerosis patients were profiled using high-throughput TCR beta sequencing. Healthy donors were age- and sex-matched controls. Bulk CD8+ and CD4+ T cells were purified by magnetic negative isolation, whereas CD8+ TEMRA cells were enriched by FACS. Blood was drawn into EDTA tubes, processed within 24 hours, and PBMCs were isolated by density gradient centrifugation. PBMCs destined for TCR sequencing were cryopreserved in liquid nitrogen and later thawed in a 37 °C water bath. A purity of at least 90% was achieved for sorted or isolated CD4+, CD8+ and CD8+ TEMRA cells. Details on this clonotype: Its antigen specificity is not known. No base qualities exist here, and no much larger clone lies one base off it.

The germline V gene encodes CDR1 MNHEY and CDR2 SVGAGI. At the junction V is shortened by 7 bases and J by 1 base, with 10 bases in between. Taken from cysteine to phenylalanine, the CDR3 has 13 residues. The only DNA kept is the CDR3, 39 bases in frame from the first base. RNA was extracted using the RNeasy kit, and roughly 0.5 to 1 ug of the RNA was reverse transcribed with random hexamers. The immunoSEQ multiplex PCR assay, covering 54 Vbeta and 13 Jbeta segments, was used to amplify TCR beta CDR3 regions. PCR amplification bias was corrected by using a synthetic template baseline for primer optimization and computational correction. Processing in the source paper ran as follows. Reads were annotated to V, D and J genes per IMGT and analyzed with immunoSEQ Analyzer, keeping only productive sequences. Clonality was calculated as one minus the Shannon entropy normalized by log2 of the number of productive unique sequences. Public and private clones were assessed among the 100 most prevalent clones of each patient and control. Clones were defined as Susac-specific when absent from the healthy and MS cohorts, from about 1,100 published viral clones and from other ImmuneACCESS disease sequences. The public reads were quality trimmed at Q25 with fastp and then assembled into clones with MiXCR by TCRdb, keeping productive beta chains. Entries are consolidated by CDR3 protein sequence, retaining the most common genes and DNA. The V and J calls follow TCRdb's processing rather than the paper's. Here the sample has tens of thousands of distinct CDR3 sequences; 85% to 95% occur a single time. About 0.3% of the sample belongs to the ten largest clones.

The clonotype originates from a human donor in good health. The V and J segments used are TRBV6-5 and TRBJ1-1, and perhaps TRBD1 as D gene, on 6 matching bases. Sequencing was done on a sample of CD8+ T cells from PBMCs. The DNA reads TGTGCCAGCACTCTAGGGGGGAACACTGAAGCTTTCTTT. Its protein is CASTLGGNTEAFF.